These 7 T cell receptor beta chains came from one sample sequenced in a study of glioma-infiltrating T cells. Using RNA template, CDR3s of TCR alpha and beta were amplified with iRepertoire arm-PCR. TCRdb independently ran MiXCR on the multiplex PCR reads; one entry per CDR3 protein. The sample lists 400,000 or so distinct CDR3 sequences; approximately 42% were seen once. The sample taken for sequencing was glioma tissue, nonneoplastic brain tissue, or PBMCs (not recorded which). These receptors were obtained from a human donor with low-grade glioma or glioblastoma, undergoing nonglioma brain surgery, or in good health (not recorded which).

This clonotype came up once. A much more abundant neighbour one base away suggests this may be a read error. The gene calls are TRBV20-1 and TRBJ2-3; D is possibly TRBD1 (6 bases). This CDR3 region has 14 residues. The V gene lost 6 bases and the J gene lost 0 bases, with 13 bases spanning the gap. CDR1 and CDR2 (germline): DFQATT, SNEGSKA (reference sequence). CDR3 loop: CSAGAEGSTDTQYF. The CDR3 DNA is TGCAGTGCGGGGGCCGAGGGTAGCACAGATACGCAGTATTTT.

This clonotype was seen once. The chain is built from TRBV6-2 or TRBV6-3 and TRBJ2-1; 7 bases fit TRBD2. V lost 0 bases, J lost 6 bases, and 8 bases stayed unmatched. The CDR3 is 16 amino acids. Germline CDR1 reads MNHEY; CDR2 reads SVGEGT. CDR3 amino acids: CASSYSGGGGINEQFF. Here the CDR3 DNA reads TGTGCCAGCAGTTACTCGGGGGGGGGTGGAATCAATGAGCAGTTCTTC.

This clonotype came up a few times. V gene TRBV7-9 combines with J gene TRBJ1-1; no clear D gene. Trimming stripped 1 base from V and 5 bases from J, with 11 bases between. The length of the CDR3 is 14 residues. The germline V gene has CDR1 SEHNR and CDR2 FQNEAQ (reference sequence). CDR3 nucleotides: TGTGCCAGCAGCTTAGGAGGCGCCCAGACTGAAGCTTTCTTT. The encoded protein is CASSLGGAQTEAFF. Full variable domain (rest looked up from reference TRBV7-9 and TRBJ1-1): DTGVSQNPRHKITKRGQNVTFRCDPISEHNRLYWYRQTLGQGPEFLTYFQNEAQLEKSRLLSDRFSAERPKGSFSTLEIQRTEQGDSAMYLCASSLGGAQTEAFFGQGTRLTVV.

This clonotype has ten or more counts. J is TRBJ2-1 and V is TRBV7-2; 10 nucleotides agree with TRBD2. Per germline, CDR1 SGHTA and CDR2 FQGNSA. The CDR3 is made up of 15 amino acids. The V gene end was trimmed by 6 bases and the J gene end by 3 bases; junction bases not matched to a gene: 5. Here the CDR3 reads CASRASGRNYNEQFF. DNA for the CDR3: TGTGCCAGCAGGGCTAGCGGGAGAAACTACAATGAGCAGTTCTTC.

Comments on this clonotype: Since a much larger clone is just one base distant, this may be a read error. This chain uses TRBV9 with TRBJ2-1; TRBD2 aligns across 10 bases. The CDR3 runs 14 residues. CDR1 and CDR2 (germline): SGDLS, YYNGEE. Trimming removed 3 bases from V and 5 bases from J; junction bases left unmatched: 2. The CDR3 bases are TGTGCCAGCAGCGGGACTAGCGGACACAATGAGCAGTTCTTC. Its protein product is CASSGTSGHNEQFF.

This clonotype has a single count. Since no conserved phenylalanine or tryptophan closes the CDR3, a read error is the likely cause. This chain connects TRBV20-1 to TRBJ2-5; maybe TRBD1 (5 bases). V lost 0 bases, J lost 7 bases, and 21 bases lay in between. There are 16 residues in the CDR3. Germline V gene data show CDR1 as DFQATT and CDR2 as SNEGSKA (reference sequence). In nucleotides, the CDR3 is TGCAGTGCTAGAGATCGGCATCAGGGTTTTTATGGGACCCAGTACCTC. Its translation: CSARDRHQGFYGTQYL.

This clonotype has a count of ten or more. This chain joins TRBV20-1 and TRBJ1-2; 7 positions match TRBD1. V trimming: 0 bases; J trimming: 2 bases; junction bases outside the gene matches: 6. CDR1 is DFQATT, CDR2 SNEGSKA, per germline (reference sequence). This CDR3 spans 15 amino acids. The CDR3 sequence: CSARDPGQLNYGYTF. CDR3 nucleotide sequence: TGCAGTGCTAGAGATCCGGGACAGTTAAACTATGGCTACACCTTC.